Shown below are 9 T cell receptor beta chains from a single sample sequenced in a study of cytomegalovirus exposure and HLA in healthy donors. 13 Jbeta primers and 60 Vbeta primers were used for the PCR. The data were produced by immunoSEQ multiplex PCR, yet TCRdb's version contains in-frame clones alone and is incomplete. The sample records under 200,000 clones, around 80% being singletons. Sequenced material: PBMCs. The receptors come from a woman in her thirties in good health and CMV-seropositive.

This clone appeared once. This chain links TRBV6-5 with TRBJ2-5; D gene uncertain. Germline V lookup: CDR1 MNHEY, CDR2 SVGAGI. There are 13 residues in the CDR3. The germline V and J ends were trimmed by 6 bases and 7 bases, with 15 bases remaining between them. This chain's CDR3 is CASRPPLARTQYF. Written as DNA, the CDR3 is TGTGCCAGCAGGCCGCCCCTGGCAAGGACCCAGTACTTC.

This sequence joins TRBV11-3 and TRBJ2-3; 10 nucleotides agree with TRBD1. CDR3 length equals 17 residues. Germline loops: CDR1 SGHNT, CDR2 YENEEA. V shed 5 bases and J 4 bases; nucleotides not matched to a gene: 12. CDR3 bases: TGTGCCAGCAGCCGTCGCCCCGGGACAGGGGTAGCAGATACGCAGTATTTT. Translated: CASSRRPGTGVADTQYF.

V usage is TRBV10-3 and J usage is TRBJ2-3; 8 nucleotides agree with TRBD2. The germline V gene encodes CDR1 ENHRY and CDR2 SYGVKD. With V trimmed by 6 bases and J by 3 bases, 5 bases remained unmatched. The CDR3 runs 14 residues. CDR3 DNA sequence: TGTGCCATCAGGGAGCAGCGGGGGACAGATACGCAGTATTTT. It yields the protein CAIREQRGTDTQYF.

The chain carries TRBV7-3 and TRBJ2-1; D possibly corresponds to TRBD2 (5 bases). The germline gives CDR1 SGHTA, CDR2 FQGTGA. This CDR3 spans 16 amino acids. Trimming shortened V by 5 bases and J by 9 bases, and 23 bases separated the two germline ends. In DNA form, the CDR3 reads TGTGCCAGCAGCCCCGAAGGGCCTAGCTACGAGGTTGAGCAGTTCTTC. Translated, it gives CASSPEGPSYEVEQFF.

This chain joins TRBV2 and TRBJ1-1; D might be TRBD1 (6 bases). The CDR3 is 18 residues long. The V end was cut by 6 bases, the J end by 5 bases, with 28 bases between. Germline CDR1 and CDR2: SNHLY and FYNNEI. CDR3 loop: CASSQRGGGRRGWTEAFF. In DNA, the CDR3 is TGTGCCAGCAGCCAAAGGGGCGGGGGGCGCAGGGGATGGACTGAAGCTTTCTTT.

This chain connects TRBV7-9 to TRBJ1-2; possible D gene TRBD1, 5 bases. The CDR3 runs to 14 residues. The germline V gene has CDR1 SEHNR and CDR2 FQNEAQ (reference sequence). In nucleotides, the CDR3 is TGTTCCGTACCCCTGTTTGGAGGGGTCGAAGGCTACACCTTC. Its protein product is CSVPLFGGVEGYTF.

V is TRBV20-1 and J is TRBJ1-2; D might be TRBD1 (5 bases). Germline V gene sequence: CDR1 DFQATT, CDR2 SNEGSKA (reference sequence). This CDR3 has 10 amino acids. The CDR3 coding sequence is TGCACCTACCAGGGCGATGGCTACACCTTC. This encodes CTYQGDGYTF.

The chain employs TRBV27 and TRBJ2-1; 7 nucleotides match TRBD1. The junction had 8 bases not matched to a gene; V was cut back by 2 bases and J by 7 bases. This CDR3 region has 15 residues. Germline V gene lookup returns CDR1 MNHEY and CDR2 SMNVEV (reference sequence). CDR3 coding DNA: TGTGCCAGCAGTTTAACTGACAGGGTTGAAAATGAGCAGTTCTTC. The encoded protein is CASSLTDRVENEQFF.

The J gene is TRBJ2-6, the V gene TRBV30; unclear D gene. The CDR3 has 17 residues. Germline V gene sequence: CDR1 GTSNPN, CDR2 SVGIG (reference sequence). With 0 bases removed from V and 0 bases from J, the gap between germline ends came to 12 bases. This CDR3 is CAWSVILPRSGANVLTF. The CDR3 bases are TGTGCCTGGAGTGTAATACTTCCTCGCTCTGGGGCCAACGTCCTGACTTTC.